This T cell receptor beta chain was retrieved from a study of cytomegalovirus exposure and HLA in healthy donors. Study observations and caveats: A list of about 160 TCR beta chains associated with cytomegalovirus was given. Most observed TCR sequences were rare, whereas some public TCRs were detected in many donors.

Notes on this clone: Antigen specificity is unknown.

Germline V gene data show CDR1 as SGHRS and CDR2 as YFSETQ. V lost 4 bases, J lost 1 base, and 7 bases stayed unmatched. The CDR3 runs 17 residues. TCRdb's copy holds only in-frame clones and misses some; the assay was immunoSEQ multiplex PCR. This sample has approximately 90,000 clones, with roughly 97% found just once. The donors were members of the approximately 130-subject validation cohort (separate from the approximately 670-subject first cohort). What was sequenced was PBMCs. The sequence derives from a man aged 18 to 35 in good health and CMV-seronegative. This rearrangement joins TRBV5-1 to TRBJ2-2, with 10 bases lining up with TRBD1. CDR3 sequence (DNA): TGCGCCAGCAGCCTGACGGGGACAGGGGTGAACACCGGGGAGCTGTTTTTT. This translates into CASSLTGTGVNTGELFF.